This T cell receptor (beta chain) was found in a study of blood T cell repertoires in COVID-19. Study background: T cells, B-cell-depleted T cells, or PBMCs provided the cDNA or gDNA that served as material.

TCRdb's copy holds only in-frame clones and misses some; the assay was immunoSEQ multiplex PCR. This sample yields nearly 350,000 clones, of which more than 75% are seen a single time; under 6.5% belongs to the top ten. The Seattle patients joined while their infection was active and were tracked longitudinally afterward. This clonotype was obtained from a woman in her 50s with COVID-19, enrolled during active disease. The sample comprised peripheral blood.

The DNA of the CDR3 is TGTGCCTGGACTTGGGCTAGCGGGAAAACAGAGACCCAGTACTTC. Its translation: CAWTWASGKTETQYF. The chain combines TRBV30 with TRBJ2-5; 9 bases fit TRBD2. This CDR3 spans 15 amino acids. Germline CDR1 and CDR2: GTSNPN and SVGIG (reference sequence). The trim removed 4 bases at V and 4 bases at J, leaving 10 bases unmatched.